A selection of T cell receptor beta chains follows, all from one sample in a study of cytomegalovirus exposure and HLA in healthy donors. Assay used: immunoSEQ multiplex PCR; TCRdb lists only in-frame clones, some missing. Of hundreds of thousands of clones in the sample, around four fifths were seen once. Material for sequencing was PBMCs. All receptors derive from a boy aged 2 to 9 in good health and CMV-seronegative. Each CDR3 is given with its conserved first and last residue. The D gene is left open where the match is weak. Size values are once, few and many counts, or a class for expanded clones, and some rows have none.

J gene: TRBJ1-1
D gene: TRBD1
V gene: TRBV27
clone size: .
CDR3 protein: CASPQGAFMNTEAFF
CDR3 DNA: TGTGCCAGCCCACAGGGGGCCTTTATGAACACTGAAGCTTTCTTT

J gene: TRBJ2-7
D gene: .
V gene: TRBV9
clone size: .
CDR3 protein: CASSPKGGSPYEQYF
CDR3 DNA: TGTGCCAGCAGCCCGAAGGGGGGGTCCCCTTACGAGCAGTACTTC

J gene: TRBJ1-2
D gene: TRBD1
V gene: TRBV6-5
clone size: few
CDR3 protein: CASSYSQGSVYGYTF
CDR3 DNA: TGTGCCAGCAGTTACTCACAGGGGTCTGTATATGGCTACACCTTC

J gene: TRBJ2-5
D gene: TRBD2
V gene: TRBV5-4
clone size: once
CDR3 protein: CASSATSGGGKTQYF
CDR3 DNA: TGTGCCAGCAGCGCGACTAGCGGGGGAGGGAAGACCCAGTACTTC

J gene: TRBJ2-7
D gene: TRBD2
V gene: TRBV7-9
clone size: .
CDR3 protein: CASSLGGILEQYF
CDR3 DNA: TGTGCCAGCAGCTTGGGAGGGATCTTGGAGCAGTACTTC

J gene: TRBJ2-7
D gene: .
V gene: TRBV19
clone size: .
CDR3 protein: CASLDSSYEQYF
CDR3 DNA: TGTGCCAGTCTGGACAGCTCCTACGAGCAGTACTTC

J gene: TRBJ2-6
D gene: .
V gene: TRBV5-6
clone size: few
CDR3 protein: CASSSLGGHLSGANVLTF
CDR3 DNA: TGTGCCAGCAGCTCCCTGGGGGGTCACCTCTCTGGGGCCAACGTCCTGACTTTC

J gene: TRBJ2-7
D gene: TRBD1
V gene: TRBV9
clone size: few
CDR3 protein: CASSSGTATYEQYF
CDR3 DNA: TGTGCCAGCAGCTCCGGGACAGCAACCTACGAGCAGTACTTC

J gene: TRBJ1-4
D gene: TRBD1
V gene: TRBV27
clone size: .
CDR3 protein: CASSLTNRGQLFF
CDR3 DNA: TGTGCCAGCAGTTTAACAAACAGGGGTCAACTGTTTTTT

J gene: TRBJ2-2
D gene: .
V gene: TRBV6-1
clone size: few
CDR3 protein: CASSESGRTGELFF
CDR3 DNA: TGTGCCAGCAGTGAATCAGGCCGAACCGGGGAGCTGTTTTTT

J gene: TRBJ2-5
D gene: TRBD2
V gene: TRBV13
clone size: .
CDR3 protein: CASSTWTSGAPGTQYF
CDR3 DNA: TGTGCCAGCAGCACATGGACTAGCGGCGCCCCCGGGACCCAGTACTTC

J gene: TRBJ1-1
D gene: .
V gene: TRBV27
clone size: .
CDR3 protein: CASSASTGREAFF
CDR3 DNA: TGTGCCAGCAGTGCCTCTACAGGGCGCGAAGCTTTCTTT

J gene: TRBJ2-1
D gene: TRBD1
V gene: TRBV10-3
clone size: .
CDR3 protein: CAISGGQGGYNEQFF
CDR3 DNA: TGTGCCATCAGTGGGGGACAGGGGGGCTACAATGAGCAGTTCTTC

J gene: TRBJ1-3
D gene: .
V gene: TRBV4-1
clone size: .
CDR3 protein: CASSQEDILSGNTIYF
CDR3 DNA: TGCGCCAGCAGCCAAGAGGACATACTCTCTGGAAACACCATATATTTT

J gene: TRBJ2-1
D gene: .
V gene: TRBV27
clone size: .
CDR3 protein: CASSPGLTFREQFF
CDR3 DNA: TGTGCCAGCAGCCCGGGACTCACCTTTCGGGAGCAGTTCTTC

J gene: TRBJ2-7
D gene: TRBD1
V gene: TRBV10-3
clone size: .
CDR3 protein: CAILDGTGGREQYF
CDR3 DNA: TGTGCCATCCTAGACGGGACAGGGGGCCGCGAGCAGTACTTC

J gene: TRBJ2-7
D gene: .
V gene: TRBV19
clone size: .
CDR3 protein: CASSVHSEQYF
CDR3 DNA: TGTGCCAGTAGTGTTCATAGCGAGCAGTACTTC

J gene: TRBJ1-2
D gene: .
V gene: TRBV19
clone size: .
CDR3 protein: CASSIPGVGYYGYTF
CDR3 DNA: TGTGCCAGTAGTATCCCCGGGGTCGGTTATTATGGCTACACCTTC

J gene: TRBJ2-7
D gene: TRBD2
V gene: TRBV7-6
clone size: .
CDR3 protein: CASSLYIVGGGVSYEQYF
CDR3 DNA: TGTGCCAGCAGCTTATACATCGTTGGGGGGGGAGTCTCCTACGAGCAGTACTTC

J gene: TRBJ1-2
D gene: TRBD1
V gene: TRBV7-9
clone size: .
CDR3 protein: CSSSPRRDSYGYTF
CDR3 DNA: TGTTCCAGCAGCCCCAGGCGGGACAGTTATGGCTACACCTTC

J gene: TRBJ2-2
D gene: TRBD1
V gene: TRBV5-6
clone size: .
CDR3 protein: CASSLQRQGLLGELFF
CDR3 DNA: TGTGCCAGCAGCCTTCAAAGACAGGGGTTGTTAGGGGAGCTGTTTTTT

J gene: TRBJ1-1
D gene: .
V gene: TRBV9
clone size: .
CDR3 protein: CASSSSGTEAFF
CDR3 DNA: TGTGCCAGCAGCTCCTCCGGCACTGAAGCTTTCTTT

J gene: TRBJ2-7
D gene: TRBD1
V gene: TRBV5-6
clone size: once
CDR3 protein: CASSGGTGGDEQYF
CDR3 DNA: TGTGCCAGCAGCGGGGGGACAGGGGGCGACGAGCAGTACTTC

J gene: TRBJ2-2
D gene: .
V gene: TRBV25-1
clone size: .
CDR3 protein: CASSEYAPPGAGELFF
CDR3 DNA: TGTGCCAGCAGTGAATACGCCCCGCCGGGGGCCGGGGAGCTGTTTTTT

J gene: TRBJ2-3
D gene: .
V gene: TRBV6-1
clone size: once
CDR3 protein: CASSAFPDTQYF
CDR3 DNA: TGTGCCAGCAGTGCCTTCCCAGATACGCAGTATTTT

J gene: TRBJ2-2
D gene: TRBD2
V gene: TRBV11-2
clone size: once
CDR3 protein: CASSPAGRVAGELFF
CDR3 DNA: TGTGCCAGCAGCCCCGCGGGGAGGGTGGCCGGGGAGCTGTTTTTT

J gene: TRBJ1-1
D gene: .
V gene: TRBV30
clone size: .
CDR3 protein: CAWEPGVGNTEAFF
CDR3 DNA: TGTGCCTGGGAGCCAGGGGTAGGGAACACTGAAGCTTTCTTT

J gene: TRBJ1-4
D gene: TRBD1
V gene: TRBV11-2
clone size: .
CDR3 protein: CASSSIGTGSEKLFF
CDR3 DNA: TGTGCCAGCAGCTCGATCGGGACAGGGAGTGAAAAACTGTTTTTT

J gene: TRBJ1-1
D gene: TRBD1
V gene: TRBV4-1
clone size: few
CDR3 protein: CASSPAGTGVAEAFF
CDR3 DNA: TGCGCCAGCAGCCCTGCCGGGACAGGGGTAGCTGAAGCTTTCTTT

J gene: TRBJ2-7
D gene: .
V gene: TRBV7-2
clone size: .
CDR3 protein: CASSFSGTRPYEQYF
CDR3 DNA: TGTGCCAGCAGCTTCTCCGGGACACGACCCTACGAGCAGTACTTC

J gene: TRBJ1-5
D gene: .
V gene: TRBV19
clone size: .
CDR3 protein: CASSRGARGYNQPQHF
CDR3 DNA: TGTGCCAGCTCGAGAGGAGCGCGGGGTTATAATCAGCCCCAGCATTTT

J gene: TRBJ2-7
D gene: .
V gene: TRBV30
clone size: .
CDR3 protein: CAWSWEGVYEQYF
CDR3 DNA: TGTGCCTGGAGTTGGGAGGGGGTCTACGAGCAGTACTTC

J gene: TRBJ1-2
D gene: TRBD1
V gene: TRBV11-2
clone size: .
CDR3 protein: CASSLGQSHGYTF
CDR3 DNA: TGTGCCAGCAGTCTGGGACAGAGCCATGGCTACACCTTC

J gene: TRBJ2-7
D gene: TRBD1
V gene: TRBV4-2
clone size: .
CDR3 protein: CASSQGRGRRYYEQYF
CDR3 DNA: TGTGCCAGCAGCCAGGGCAGGGGGCGCAGATATTACGAGCAGTACTTC

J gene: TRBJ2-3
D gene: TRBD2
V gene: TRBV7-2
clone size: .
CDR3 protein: CASSFGLAGVITDTQYF
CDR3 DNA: TGTGCCAGCAGCTTTGGGCTAGCGGGAGTGATCACAGATACGCAGTATTTT

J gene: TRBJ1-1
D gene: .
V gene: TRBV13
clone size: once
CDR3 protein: CASSPRQDTEAFF
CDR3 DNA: TGTGCCAGCAGCCCCCGTCAGGACACTGAAGCTTTCTTT

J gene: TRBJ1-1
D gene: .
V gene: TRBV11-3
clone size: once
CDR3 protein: CASSLGGQGTEAFF
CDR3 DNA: TGTGCCAGCAGCTTAGGTGGCCAGGGGACTGAAGCTTTCTTT

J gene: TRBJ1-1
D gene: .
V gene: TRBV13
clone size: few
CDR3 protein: CASSLPTVSTEAFF
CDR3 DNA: TGTGCCAGCAGCTTACCTACCGTGAGCACTGAAGCTTTCTTT

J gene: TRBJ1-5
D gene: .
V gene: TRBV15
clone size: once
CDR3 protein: CATSPDSYSNQPQHF
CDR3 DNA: TGTGCCACCAGCCCCGACTCGTATAGCAATCAGCCCCAGCATTTT

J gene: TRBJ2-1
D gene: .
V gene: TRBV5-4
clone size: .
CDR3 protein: CASSLGVGAKTEQFF
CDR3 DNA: TGTGCCAGCAGCTTGGGGGTGGGGGCGAAAACGGAGCAGTTCTTC

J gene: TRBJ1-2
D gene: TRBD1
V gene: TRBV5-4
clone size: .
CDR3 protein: CASSLEGGADGYTF
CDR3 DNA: TGTGCCAGCAGCTTGGAAGGGGGCGCAGACGGCTACACCTTC

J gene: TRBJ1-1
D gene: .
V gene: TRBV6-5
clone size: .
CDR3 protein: CASSYVSGRAEAFF
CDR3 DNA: TGTGCCAGCAGTTACGTATCAGGGCGCGCTGAAGCTTTCTTT

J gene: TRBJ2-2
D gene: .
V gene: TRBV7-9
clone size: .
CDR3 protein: CASSSEGTGELFF
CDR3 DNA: TGTGCCAGCAGCTCCGAGGGCACCGGGGAGCTGTTTTTT

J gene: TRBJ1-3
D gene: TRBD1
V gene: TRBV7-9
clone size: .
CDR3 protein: CASISLPGQGPSGNTIYF
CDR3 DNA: TGTGCCAGCATCTCTTTACCGGGACAGGGGCCTTCTGGAAACACCATATATTTT

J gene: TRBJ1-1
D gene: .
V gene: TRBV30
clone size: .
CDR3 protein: CAWSHGVNTEAFF
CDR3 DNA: TGTGCCTGGAGTCACGGGGTGAACACTGAAGCTTTCTTT

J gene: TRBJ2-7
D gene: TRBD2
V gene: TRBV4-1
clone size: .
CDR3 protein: CASSQVLAGGSRYEQYF
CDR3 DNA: TGCGCCAGCAGCCAAGTTCTAGCGGGAGGTAGTAGGTACGAGCAGTACTTC

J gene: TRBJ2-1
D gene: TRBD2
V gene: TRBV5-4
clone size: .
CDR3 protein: CASSFVQREGGEQFF
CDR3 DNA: TGTGCCAGCAGCTTTGTCCAGCGGGAGGGCGGGGAGCAGTTCTTC

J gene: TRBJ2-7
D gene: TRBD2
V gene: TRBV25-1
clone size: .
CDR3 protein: CASSGGLAGSYEQYF
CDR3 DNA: TGTGCCAGCAGTGGGGGACTAGCGGGCTCCTACGAGCAGTACTTC

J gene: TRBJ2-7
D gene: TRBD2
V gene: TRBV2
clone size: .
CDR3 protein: CASSELPSGSSYEQYF
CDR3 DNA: TGTGCCAGCAGTGAACTGCCTAGCGGGAGCTCCTACGAGCAGTACTTC

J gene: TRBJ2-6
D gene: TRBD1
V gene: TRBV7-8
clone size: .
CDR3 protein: CASSPTGARGTGANVLTF
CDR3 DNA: TGTGCCAGCAGCCCGACAGGGGCCCGGGGGACTGGGGCCAACGTCCTGACTTTC

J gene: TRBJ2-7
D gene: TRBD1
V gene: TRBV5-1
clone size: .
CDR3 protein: CASSLGQPSTYEQYF
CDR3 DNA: TGCGCCAGCAGCCTGGGACAGCCATCGACCTACGAGCAGTACTTC

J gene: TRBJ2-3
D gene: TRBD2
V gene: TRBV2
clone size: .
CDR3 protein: CASSGRTSGSYSDTQYF
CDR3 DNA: TGTGCCAGCAGTGGGAGGACTAGCGGGAGTTACTCAGATACGCAGTATTTT

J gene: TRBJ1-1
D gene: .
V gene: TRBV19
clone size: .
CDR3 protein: CASSIGQSEAFF
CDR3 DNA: TGTGCCAGTAGTATAGGACAGTCCGAAGCTTTCTTT

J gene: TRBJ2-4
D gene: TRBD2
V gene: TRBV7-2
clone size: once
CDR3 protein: CASAGLAGGHIQYF
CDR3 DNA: TGTGCCAGCGCCGGCCTAGCGGGAGGGCACATTCAGTACTTC

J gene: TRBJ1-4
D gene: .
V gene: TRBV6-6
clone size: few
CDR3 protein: CASSYSPTASGEKLFF
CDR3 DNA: TGTGCCAGCAGTTACTCCCCTACCGCGTCGGGTGAAAAACTGTTTTTT